This T cell receptor (beta chain) appears in the sequencing data of a study of blood T cell repertoires in COVID-19 (TCRdb year 2020). About the study as a whole: Samples covering the acute and convalescent phases of COVID-19 were provided by collaborators in the United States, Italy and Spain. HLA class I and class II types, where available, came from metadata supplied by the sample provider rather than from assay-based typing. The repertoires were released in a freely available public database intended as a resource for research on the immune response to SARS-CoV-2. The dataset comprised deeply sampled blood TCRbeta repertoires from subjects exposed to, actively infected with, or recovered from COVID-19. Nearly every sample came with metadata listing a de-identified subject ID, COVID-19 status, age in years and sex. Samples came from the ongoing ImmuneRACE study (first 160 participants) plus 1,254 subjects from 6 global collaborators. The prospective study material was composed of cDNA or gDNA derived from T cells, B-cell-depleted T cells, or PBMCs. General conclusions and limits of the study: Clinical and demographic metadata were provided uncurated, with the amount varying by source and participant.

The CDR3 goes from the cysteine to the phenylalanine over 16 residues. The kept DNA is CDR3 alone, 48 bases in frame from the first base. The germline V gene supplies CDR1 SGHRS and CDR2 YFSETQ. For this chain, trimming is 2 bases at the V end and 4 bases at the J end, and the number of junction bases without a gene match is 11. The sample holds one count of this clone. Its antigen remains undetermined. One base away there is no much larger clone; base qualities are not given. TCRbeta CDR3 regions were amplified from genomic DNA using the immunoSEQ Assay, a bias-controlled multiplex PCR. In the authors' own workflow: Nucleated cell counts per sample were estimated from amplification of reference gene primers within the assay. To quantify the absolute abundance of each unique TCRbeta CDR3 rearrangement, sequence reads were collapsed and filtered. For each sample, productive Simpson clonality was calculated as the square root of Simpson's diversity index over productive rearrangements. TCRdb took this table from immuneACCESS and kept in-frame rearrangements with V and J called. Such tables lack part of the clones; where checked against another copy, unresolved V genes explain under half of the gap, and the rest is unexplained. Clonal size and the V and J genes are those of that table, whereas D and trimming came from the DNA. Recorded for this sample are about 130,000 clones; around four fifths of them occurred a single time. Roughly 12% of the sample is taken by the ten largest.

Collaborating institutions collected whole blood in K2EDTA tubes following their own protocols. For TCRbeta analysis, collaborators shipped samples in one of three forms: frozen whole blood, isolated PBMCs, or DNA extracted from either of those sample types. The TCR was taken from a human donor in a cohort sampled during active COVID-19. The rearranged segments are TRBV5-1 and TRBJ2-7, and TRBD2 matches 8 of the central bases. Source material: peripheral blood. Read as DNA, the sequence is TGCGCCAGCAGCTTAAGTGGCGCTAGCGGGTTTTACGAGCAGTACTTC. The translation is CASSLSGASGFYEQYF. The reference TRBV5-1 and TRBJ2-7 proteins fill in what lies around the CDR3, so the full variable domain reads KAGVTQTPRYLIKTRGQQVTLSCSPISGHRSVSWYQQTPGQGLQFLFEYFSETQRNKGNFPGRFSGRQFSNSRSEMNVSTLELGDSALYLCASSLSGASGFYEQYFGPGTRLTVT.